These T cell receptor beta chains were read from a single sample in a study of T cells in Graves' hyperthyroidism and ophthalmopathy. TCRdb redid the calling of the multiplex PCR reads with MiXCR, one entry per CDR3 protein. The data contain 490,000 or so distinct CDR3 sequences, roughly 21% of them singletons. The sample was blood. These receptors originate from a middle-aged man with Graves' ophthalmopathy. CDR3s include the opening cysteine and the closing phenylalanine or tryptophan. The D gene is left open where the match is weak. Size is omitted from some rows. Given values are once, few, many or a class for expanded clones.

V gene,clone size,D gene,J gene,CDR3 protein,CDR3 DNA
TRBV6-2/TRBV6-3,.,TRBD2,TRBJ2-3,CASSPREGFTDTQYF,TGTGCCAGCAGTCCGAGGGAGGGGTTCACAGATACGCAGTATTTT
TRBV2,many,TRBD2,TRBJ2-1,CASSGTSGAYNEQFF,TGTGCCAGCAGTGGGACTAGCGGGGCCTACAATGAGCAGTTCTTC
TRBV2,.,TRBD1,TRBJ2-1,CASSAVRGQGQGEQFF,TGTGCCAGCAGTGCGGTTAGGGGACAGGGGCAGGGTGAGCAGTTCTTC
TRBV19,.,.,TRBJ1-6,CASSRTAHNSPLHF,TGTGCCAGTAGCCGGACGGCCCATAATTCACCCCTCCACTTT
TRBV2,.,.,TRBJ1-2,CASTESGFGYGYTF,TGTGCCAGCACCGAATCTGGGTTCGGCTATGGCTACACCTTC
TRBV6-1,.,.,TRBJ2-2,CASRTSTGLTGELFF,TGTGCCAGCAGAACCTCCACAGGGCTCACCGGGGAGCTGTTTTTT
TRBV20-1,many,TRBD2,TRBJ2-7,CSARKVTSGTYEQYF,TGCAGTGCTAGGAAGGTTACTAGCGGTACCTACGAGCAGTACTTC
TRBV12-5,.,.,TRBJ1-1,CASGYGIEPNTEAFF,TGTGCTAGTGGTTACGGAATAGAACCGAACACTGAAGCTTTCTTT
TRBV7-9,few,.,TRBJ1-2,CASSLEGGDYGYTF,TGTGCCAGCAGCTTAGAGGGGGGCGACTATGGCTACACCTTC
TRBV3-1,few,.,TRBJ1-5,CASSQRNGPQHF,TGTGCCAGCAGCCAAAGGAATGGGCCCCAGCATTTT
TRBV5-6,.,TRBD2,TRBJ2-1,CASSPGLGKTASYNEQFF,TGTGCCAGCAGCCCGGGACTAGGGAAGACCGCGTCCTACAATGAGCAGTTCTTC
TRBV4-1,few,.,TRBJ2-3,CASSPLVVDTQYF,TGCGCCAGCAGTCCCCTAGTAGTTGATACGCAGTATTTT
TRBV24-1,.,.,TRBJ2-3,CATSDLGPGGTDTQYF,TGTGCCACCAGTGATTTAGGGCCAGGGGGCACAGATACGCAGTATTTT
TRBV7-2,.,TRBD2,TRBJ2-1,CASSPRGLAGVSSYNEQFF,TGTGCCAGCAGCCCGAGGGGACTAGCGGGAGTAAGCTCCTACAATGAGCAGTTCTTC
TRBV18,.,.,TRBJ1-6,CASSPGSPGSNSPLHF,TGTGCCAGCTCACCAGGGTCCCCGGGAAGTAATTCACCCCTCCACTTT
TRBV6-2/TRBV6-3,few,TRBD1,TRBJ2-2,CASSQKGQGVAGELFF,TGTGCCAGCAGCCAAAAGGGACAGGGAGTGGCCGGGGAGCTGTTTTTT
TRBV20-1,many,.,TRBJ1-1,CSASWGRATEAFF,TGCAGTGCTAGTTGGGGCAGGGCCACTGAAGCTTTCTTT
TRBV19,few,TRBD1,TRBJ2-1,CASSNGQVINEQFF,TGTGCCAGTAGCAATGGACAGGTAATTAATGAGCAGTTCTTC
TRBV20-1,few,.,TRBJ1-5,CSASLGTSYSNQPQHF,TGCAGTGCTAGCCTGGGGACATCTTATAGCAATCAGCCCCAGCATTTT
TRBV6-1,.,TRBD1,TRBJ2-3,CASSEDMTGYPSSTDTQYF,TGTGCCAGCAGTGAAGATATGACAGGGTATCCTTCTAGCACAGATACGCAGTATTTT
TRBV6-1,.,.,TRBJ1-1,CATAQNTEAFF,TGTGCCACCGCACAGAACACTGAAGCTTTCTTT
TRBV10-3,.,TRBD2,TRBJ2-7,CAISDPGAGGEQYF,TGTGCCATCAGTGATCCCGGTGCGGGGGGCGAGCAGTACTTC
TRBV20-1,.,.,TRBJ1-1,CSARAYERGAVNTEAFF,TGCAGTGCTAGAGCGTATGAAAGGGGGGCGGTGAACACTGAAGCTTTCTTT
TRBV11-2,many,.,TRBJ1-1,CASSLQGSDEAFF,TGTGCCAGCAGCTTACAGGGGTCTGATGAAGCTTTCTTT
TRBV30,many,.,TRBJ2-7,CAWTPMSSYEQYF,TGTGCCTGGACTCCGATGAGCTCCTACGAGCAGTACTTC
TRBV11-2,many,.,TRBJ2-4,CASSLRGAKNIQYF,TGTGCCAGCAGCTTACGCGGAGCCAAAAACATTCAGTACTTC
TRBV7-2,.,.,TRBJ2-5,CASSLASWETQYF,TGTGCCAGCAGTCTCGCGTCATGGGAGACCCAGTACTTC
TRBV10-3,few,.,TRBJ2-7,CAISEGRIDSHTGAEQYF,TGTGCCATCAGTGAGGGGCGGATAGATTCGCACACTGGGGCCGAGCAGTACTTC
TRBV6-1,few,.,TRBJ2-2,CATGGRRVAVNTGELFF,TGTGCCACCGGGGGGCGGAGGGTAGCGGTGAACACCGGGGAGCTGTTTTTT
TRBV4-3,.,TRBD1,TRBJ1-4,CASSLGGGGAVATNEKLFF,TGCGCCAGCAGCCTGGGGGGAGGGGGCGCGGTTGCAACTAATGAAAAACTGTTTTTT
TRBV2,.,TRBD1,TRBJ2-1,CASSEIPGTANDLYNEQFF,TGTGCCAGCAGTGAAATCCCCGGGACAGCGAATGACCTTTACAATGAGCAGTTCTTC
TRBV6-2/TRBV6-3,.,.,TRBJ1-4,CASSDNYEKLFF,TGTGCCAGCAGTGACAACTATGAAAAACTGTTTTTT
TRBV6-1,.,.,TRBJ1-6,CASSQLGAAMSLHF,TGTGCCAGCAGTCAACTGGGGGCTGCGATGTCCCTCCACTTT
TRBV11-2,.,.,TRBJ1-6,CASTQGPGTVNSPLHF,TGTGCCAGCACCCAGGGGCCCGGGACCGTAAATTCACCCCTCCACTTT
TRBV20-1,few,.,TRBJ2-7,CSARHRLNEQYF,TGCAGTGCTAGACACCGCCTGAACGAGCAGTACTTC
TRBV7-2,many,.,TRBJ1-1,CASSTQGGTEAFF,TGTGCCAGCAGCACCCAGGGAGGCACTGAAGCTTTCTTT
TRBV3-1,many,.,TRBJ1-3,CASSQGTSRNTIYF,TGTGCCAGCAGCCAAGGTACCTCGAGAAACACCATATATTTT
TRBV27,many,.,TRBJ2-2,CASSLRWEEFPVGTGELFF,TGTGCCAGCAGTTTACGATGGGAGGAATTCCCGGTGGGGACCGGGGAGCTGTTTTTT
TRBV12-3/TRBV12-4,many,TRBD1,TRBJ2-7,CASSLGQAAGQYF,TGTGCCAGCAGTTTGGGACAGGCCGCCGGGCAGTACTTC
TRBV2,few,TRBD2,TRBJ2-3,CASRARLAGGPVADTQYF,TGTGCCAGCAGGGCCCGACTAGCGGGAGGGCCGGTTGCAGATACGCAGTATTTT
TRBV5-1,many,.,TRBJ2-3,CASSLEAPTDTQYF,TGCGCCAGCAGCTTGGAGGCCCCCACAGATACGCAGTATTTT
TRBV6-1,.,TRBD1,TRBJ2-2,CASRATGTGLGELFF,TGTGCCAGCAGAGCTACCGGGACAGGCCTGGGGGAGCTGTTTTTT
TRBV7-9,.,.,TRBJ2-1,CASSPQGRQEQFF,TGTGCCAGCAGCCCCCAAGGACGTCAGGAGCAGTTCTTC
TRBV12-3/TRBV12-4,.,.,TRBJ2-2,CASSLWRGGESGELFF,TGTGCCAGCAGTTTGTGGAGGGGGGGTGAATCCGGGGAGCTGTTTTTT